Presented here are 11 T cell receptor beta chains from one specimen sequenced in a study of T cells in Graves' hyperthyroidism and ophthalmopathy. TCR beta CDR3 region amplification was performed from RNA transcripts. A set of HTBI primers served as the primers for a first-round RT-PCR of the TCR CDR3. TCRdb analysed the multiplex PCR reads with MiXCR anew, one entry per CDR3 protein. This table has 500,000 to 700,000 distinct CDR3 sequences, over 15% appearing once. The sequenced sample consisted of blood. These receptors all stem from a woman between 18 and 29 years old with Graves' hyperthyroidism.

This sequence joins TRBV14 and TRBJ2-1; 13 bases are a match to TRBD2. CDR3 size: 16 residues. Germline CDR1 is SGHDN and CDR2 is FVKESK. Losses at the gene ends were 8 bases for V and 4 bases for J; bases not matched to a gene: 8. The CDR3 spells CASGRRTSGRYNEQFF. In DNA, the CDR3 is TGTGCCAGCGGCCGGAGGACTAGCGGGAGATACAATGAGCAGTTCTTC.

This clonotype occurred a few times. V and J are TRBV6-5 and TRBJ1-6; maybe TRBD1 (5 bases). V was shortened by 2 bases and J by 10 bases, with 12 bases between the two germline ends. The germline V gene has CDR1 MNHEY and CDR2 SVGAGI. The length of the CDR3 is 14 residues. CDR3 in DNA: TGTGCCAGCAGTTACACGGAGGGGAGATCACCCCTCCACTTT. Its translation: CASSYTEGRSPLHF.

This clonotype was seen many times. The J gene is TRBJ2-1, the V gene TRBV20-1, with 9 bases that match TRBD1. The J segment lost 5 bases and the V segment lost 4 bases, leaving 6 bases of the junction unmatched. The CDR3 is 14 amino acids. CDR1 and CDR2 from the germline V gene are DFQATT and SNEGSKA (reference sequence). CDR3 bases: TGCAGTGCTACAACAGGGGGCCGGAACAATGAGCAGTTCTTC. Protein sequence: CSATTGGRNNEQFF.

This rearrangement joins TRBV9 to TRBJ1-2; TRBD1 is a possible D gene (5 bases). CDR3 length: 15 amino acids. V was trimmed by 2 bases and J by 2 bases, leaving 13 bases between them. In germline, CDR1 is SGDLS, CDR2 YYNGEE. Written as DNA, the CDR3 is TGTGCCAGCAGCGTGGGACCTTTCCCCAACTATGGCTACACCTTC. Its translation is CASSVGPFPNYGYTF.

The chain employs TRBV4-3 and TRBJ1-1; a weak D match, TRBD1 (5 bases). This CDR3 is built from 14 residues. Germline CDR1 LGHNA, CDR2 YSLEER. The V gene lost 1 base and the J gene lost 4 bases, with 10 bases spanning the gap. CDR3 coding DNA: TGCGCCAGCAGCCAAGGACAGAGGGGCACTGAAGCTTTCTTT. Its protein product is CASSQGQRGTEAFF.

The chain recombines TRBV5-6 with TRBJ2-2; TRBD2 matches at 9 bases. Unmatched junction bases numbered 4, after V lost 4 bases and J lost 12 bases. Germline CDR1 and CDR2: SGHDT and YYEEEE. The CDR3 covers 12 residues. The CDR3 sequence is CASSLGLAQLFF. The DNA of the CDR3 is TGTGCCAGCAGCCTTGGACTAGCGCAGCTGTTTTTT.

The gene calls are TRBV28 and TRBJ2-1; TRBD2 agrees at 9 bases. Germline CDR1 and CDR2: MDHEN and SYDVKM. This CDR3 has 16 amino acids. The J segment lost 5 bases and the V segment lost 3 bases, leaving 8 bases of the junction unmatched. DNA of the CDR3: TGTGCCAGCAGTTTCCCTGGACTAGCGATAAACAATGAGCAGTTCTTC. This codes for CASSFPGLAINNEQFF. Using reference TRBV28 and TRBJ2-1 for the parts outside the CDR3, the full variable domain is DVKVTQSSRYLVKRTGEKVFLECVQDMDHENMFWYRQDPGLGLRLIYFSYDVKMKEKGDIPEGYSVSREKKERFSLILESASTNQTSMYLCASSFPGLAINNEQFFGPGTRLTVL.

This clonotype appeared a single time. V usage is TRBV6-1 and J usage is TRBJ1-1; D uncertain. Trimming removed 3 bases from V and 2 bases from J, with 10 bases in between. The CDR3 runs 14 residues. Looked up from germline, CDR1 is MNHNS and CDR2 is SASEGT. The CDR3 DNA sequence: TGTGCCAGCAGTGATTGGGTCCTTAACACTGAAGCTTTCTTT. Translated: CASSDWVLNTEAFF.

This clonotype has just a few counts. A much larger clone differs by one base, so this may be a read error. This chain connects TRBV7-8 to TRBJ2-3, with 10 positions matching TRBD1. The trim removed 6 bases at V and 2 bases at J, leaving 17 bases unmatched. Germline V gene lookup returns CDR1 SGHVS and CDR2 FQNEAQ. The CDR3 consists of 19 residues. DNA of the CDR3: TGTGCCAGCAGTCTATTTCCGGGACAGGGGACAGAACTCACAGATACGCAGTATTTT. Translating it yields CASSLFPGQGTELTDTQYF.

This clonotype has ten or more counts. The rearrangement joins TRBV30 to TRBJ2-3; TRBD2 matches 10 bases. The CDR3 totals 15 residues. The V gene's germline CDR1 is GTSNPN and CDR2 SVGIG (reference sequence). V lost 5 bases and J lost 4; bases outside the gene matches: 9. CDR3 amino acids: CAWDDLAGGPDTQYF. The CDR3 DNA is TGTGCCTGGGACGACTTAGCGGGAGGTCCAGATACGCAGTATTTT.

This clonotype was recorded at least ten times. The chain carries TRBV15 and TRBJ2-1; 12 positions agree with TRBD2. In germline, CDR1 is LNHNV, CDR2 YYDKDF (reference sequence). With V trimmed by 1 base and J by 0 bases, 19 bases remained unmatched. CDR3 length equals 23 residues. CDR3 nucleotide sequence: TGTGCCACCAGCAGAGTACAGGGGCACTCTAGCGGGAGGGTCAAGAGCTCCTACAATGAGCAGTTCTTC. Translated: CATSRVQGHSSGRVKSSYNEQFF.